The T cell receptor beta chain described here comes from a study of T cell responses to AZD1222 COVID-19 vaccine. Study findings and constraints: All repertoire sampling was performed exclusively after the peak T cell response.

Clones were sequenced by immunoSEQ multiplex PCR, and TCRdb holds only the in-frame ones, with some missing. The sample includes around 110,000 clones, roughly nine tenths of them seen just once. In regard to this clone: As yet, its antigen is unknown.

The source of this sequence is an adult who received the AZD1222 COVID-19 vaccine. The material was peripheral blood, obtained 28 days after the second AZD1222 dose.

The CDR3 DNA is TGTGCCAGCAGCTTGGATATCACTCCCTACAATGAGCAGTTCTTC. The encoded protein is CASSLDITPYNEQFF. J is TRBJ2-1 and V is TRBV5-4, with D unclear. CDR1 and CDR2 (germline): SGHNT, YYREEE (reference sequence). Trimming cost V 0 bases and J 2 bases, with 9 bases left between them. This CDR3 contains 15 residues.